This T cell receptor beta chain is drawn from a study of blood T cell repertoires in COVID-19. The CDR3 runs to 14 residues. The junction had 7 bases not matched to a gene; V was cut back by 0 bases and J by 13 bases. CDR1 is SEHNR and CDR2 is FQNEAQ in the germline V gene (reference sequence). Original handling: By means of reference gene primer amplification, nucleated cell counts were estimated. Profiled with immunoSEQ multiplex PCR; TCRdb holds only in-frame clones, not every one. Clone size and the V and J calls come from that table; the DNA yielded D and trimming. Here the sample spans 120,000 to 150,000 clones, around four fifths being singletons.

The TCR originated in a human donor in a cohort sampled during active COVID-19. Sequencing was done on a sample of peripheral blood. This chain connects TRBV7-9 to TRBJ1-4, with 8 nucleotides matching TRBD1. The CDR3 DNA is TGTGCCAGCAGCTTAGCGTTCACAGGGGGGGGACTGTTTTTT. Protein: CASSLAFTGGGLFF.